The 3 T cell receptor beta chains below were found in one sample sequenced in a study of cytomegalovirus exposure and HLA in healthy donors. The PCR had 60 Vbeta and 13 Jbeta primers. The protocol was immunoSEQ multiplex PCR, while the TCRdb copy is restricted to in-frame clones and leaves out a portion. In the table there are over 30,000 clones, 65% to 75% of which are singletons. The sample consisted of PBMCs. The origin of the receptors is a man aged 50 to 60 in good health and CMV-seropositive.

The chain uses TRBV5-6 and TRBJ1-6; D is unclear. V lost 1 base to trimming and J lost 6 bases, with 14 bases between them. The CDR3 totals 16 residues. Germline CDR1 and CDR2: SGHDT and YYEEEE. The CDR3 bases are TGTGCCAGCAGCTTGATGCGGGCCCAAGGTAATTCACCCCTCCACTTT. Translating gives CASSLMRAQGNSPLHF. Full variable domain (rest looked up from reference TRBV5-6 and TRBJ1-6): DAGVTQSPTHLIKTRGQQVTLRCSPKSGHDTVSWYQQALGQGPQFIFQYYEEEERQRGNFPDRFSGHQFPNYSSELNVNALLLGDSALYLCASSLMRAQGNSPLHFGNGTRLTVT.

This chain links TRBV6-6 with TRBJ2-7; the D is unclear. The CDR3 spans 16 residues. The germline V and J ends were trimmed by 0 bases and 0 bases, with 12 bases remaining between them. Germline V lookup: CDR1 MNHNY, CDR2 SVGAGI (reference sequence). In DNA form, the CDR3 reads TGTGCCAGCAGTTACTCCGCAGTATCGGGCTCCTACGAGCAGTACTTC. This sequence encodes CASSYSAVSGSYEQYF.

The chain has TRBV29-1 and TRBJ2-3; 11 bases are a match to TRBD1. V gave up 6 bases and J gave up 3 bases; unmatched junction bases: 17. The CDR3 is 18 amino acids. Germline assignment: CDR1 SQVTM and CDR2 ANQGSEA. Written as DNA, the CDR3 is TGCAGCGTAGCCACCCGGGGGACAGGGGGAAGGAATACAGATACGCAGTATTTT. It codes for CSVATRGTGGRNTDTQYF.